The 19 T cell receptor beta chains in this list originate from one sample, sequenced in a study of cytomegalovirus exposure and HLA in healthy donors. With 60 Vbeta and 13 Jbeta primers, the PCR was carried out. Profiling relied on immunoSEQ multiplex PCR, and the TCRdb table lists in-frame clones only, not all of them. Of about 160,000 clones in the sample, 77% are singletons; the top ten hold around 1.5%. The sample was PBMCs. These TCRs come from a young woman in good health and CMV-seronegative.

V gene TRBV6-6 combines with J gene TRBJ2-1; D remains unclear. Per the germline V gene, CDR1 is MNHNY and CDR2 is SVGAGI (reference sequence). V was cut by 7 bases and J by 0 bases, with 7 bases left in between. CDR3 length equals 13 residues. CDR3: CASNSFSYNEQFF. For the CDR3, the DNA is TGTGCCAGCAATTCTTTCTCCTACAATGAGCAGTTCTTC.

The table lists this clone with a few counts. The chain's CDR3 is CASSERGWVAAEAFF. DNA for the CDR3: TGTGCCAGCAGTGAACGTGGGTGGGTCGCGGCTGAAGCTTTCTTT. This sequence joins TRBV2 and TRBJ1-1; no clear D. Per germline, CDR1 SNHLY and CDR2 FYNNEI. The V end was cut by 2 bases, the J end by 6 bases, with 16 bases between. The CDR3 sequence is 15 residues long.

The chain employs TRBV2 and TRBJ2-1; no reliable D call. Germline V gene sequence: CDR1 SNHLY, CDR2 FYNNEI. This CDR3 is 11 amino acids long. The ends were cut back, 5 bases at V and 9 bases at J, with 8 bases in the middle. Here the CDR3 DNA reads TGTGCCAGCAGTTACAGCTTTGAGCAGTTCTTC. Protein: CASSYSFEQFF.

The gene calls are TRBV28 and TRBJ2-7; 9 nucleotides agree with TRBD1. Trimming took 3 bases from V and 3 from J; bases not matched to a gene: 6. Germline V gene sequence: CDR1 MDHEN, CDR2 SYDVKM. The CDR3 sequence is 15 residues long. The CDR3 bases are TGTGCCAGCAGTTTTGAGGGGACAGGGAGCTACGAGCAGTACTTC. As protein: CASSFEGTGSYEQYF.

The CDR3 DNA reads as TGTGCCAGCAGTTACCGACTAGCGGGGGAGGTCAATGAGCAGTTCTTC. Amino acids: CASSYRLAGEVNEQFF. The chain recombines TRBV6-5 with TRBJ2-1; 12 bases are shared with TRBD2. The germline gives CDR1 MNHEY, CDR2 SVGAGI. V shed 2 bases and J 6 bases; nucleotides not matched to a gene: 5. CDR3 length equals 16 residues.

This chain uses TRBV30 with TRBJ2-2; TRBD1 aligns across 8 bases. The CDR3 is 14 amino acids. The V segment lost 5 bases and the J segment 1 base; nucleotides outside the gene matches: 3. Germline V gives CDR1 GTSNPN, CDR2 SVGIG (reference sequence). CDR3 sequence (DNA): TGTGCCTGGGAGACAGGGGTGAACACCGGGGAGCTGTTTTTT. It is translated as CAWETGVNTGELFF.

The sample holds a few counts of this clone. At one end, the junction sequence differs from germline, possibly due to a read error. This sequence joins TRBV7-9 and TRBJ2-5; 9 nucleotides agree with TRBD1. The CDR3 length is 17 residues. Germline loops: CDR1 SEHNR, CDR2 FQNEAQ (reference sequence). CDR3 residues: CSSSIPRTGGRGETQYF. CDR3 in DNA: TGTTCCAGCAGCATCCCTAGAACAGGGGGCCGGGGGGAGACCCAGTACTTC. Based on the CDR3 plus reference TRBV7-9 and TRBJ2-5, the full variable domain is DTGVSQNPRHKITKRGQNVTFRCDPISEHNRLYWYRQTLGQGPEFLTYFQNEAQLEKSRLLSDRFSAERPKGSFSTLEIQRTEQGDSAMYLCSSSIPRTGGRGETQYFGPGTRLLVL.

The V call is TRBV6-5, the J call TRBJ1-1, with 8 nucleotides matching TRBD1. V lost 5 bases and J lost 9; bases outside the gene matches: 5. Looked up from germline, CDR1 is MNHEY and CDR2 is SVGAGI. The CDR3 runs 12 residues. This CDR3 is CASSEGRGQAFF. CDR3 nucleotide sequence: TGTGCCAGCAGTGAGGGCAGGGGGCAAGCTTTCTTT.

The chain links TRBV5-1 to TRBJ2-2; 7 bases map to TRBD1. CDR1 is SGHRS and CDR2 is YFSETQ in the germline V gene. The CDR3 is made up of 14 amino acids. V lost 3 bases and J lost 4; bases outside the gene matches: 3. The CDR3 DNA is TGCGCCAGCAGCTATGACAGGGTCACCGGGGAGCTGTTTTTT. It codes for CASSYDRVTGELFF.

The CDR3 sequence: CASSPIAGETQYF. CDR3 sequence (DNA): TGTGCCAGCTCTCCAATAGCGGGGGAGACCCAGTACTTC. This chain connects TRBV18 to TRBJ2-5; 8 nucleotides align to TRBD2. Germline CDR1 reads KGHSH; CDR2 reads LQKENI. CDR3 length equals 13 residues. Trimming took 6 bases from V and 5 from J; bases not matched to a gene: 5.

This clone was seen a handful of times. V is TRBV7-2 and J is TRBJ1-6; perhaps TRBD1 as D (5 bases). V dropped 1 base and J dropped 10 bases, with 11 bases sitting between them. The CDR3 is 14 residues long. Per germline, CDR1 SGHTA and CDR2 FQGNSA. CDR3 region: CASSLGQPNSPLHF. CDR3 sequence (DNA): TGTGCCAGCAGCTTAGGACAGCCTAACTCACCCCTCCACTTT.

CDR3 in amino acids: CASSLGLESDTQYF. For the CDR3, the DNA is TGCGCCAGCAGCTTGGGACTAGAATCAGATACGCAGTATTTT. The chain is built from TRBV5-1 and TRBJ2-3; D may be TRBD2 (6 bases). V was trimmed by 0 bases and J by 4 bases, leaving 9 bases between them. This CDR3 is built from 14 residues. The germline gives CDR1 SGHRS, CDR2 YFSETQ.

This clone was picked up one time. The chain has TRBV18 and TRBJ1-5; D not certain. V gave up 1 base and J gave up 5 bases, with 9 bases separating them. The V gene's germline CDR1 is KGHSH and CDR2 LQKENI. This CDR3 has 14 amino acids. CDR3: CASSPRGGDQPQHF. The CDR3 bases are TGTGCCAGCTCACCACGAGGCGGAGATCAGCCCCAGCATTTT.

This clone was found once. V and J are TRBV7-9 and TRBJ1-5; D remains unclear. Deletions cut 3 bases from V and 7 bases from J, with 7 bases between. The CDR3 totals 12 residues. CDR1 SEHNR and CDR2 FQNEAQ come from the germline V gene (reference sequence). The CDR3 region has the DNA TGTGCCAGCAGCTTGGCGGGACAGCCCCAGCATTTT. Translation: CASSLAGQPQHF.

The chain couples TRBV20-1 to TRBJ1-2, with D unresolved. V gave up 2 bases and J gave up 7 bases, with 8 bases separating them. CDR3 size: 11 residues. Germline V gene data show CDR1 as DFQATT and CDR2 as SNEGSKA (reference sequence). CDR3 nucleotide sequence: TGCAGTGCTAGACACGCTAGTGGCTACACCTTC. Amino acid sequence: CSARHASGYTF.

The rearrangement links TRBV28 to TRBJ2-1; weak D call: TRBD2 (7 bases). The CDR3 runs 15 residues. V was cut by 8 bases and J by 0 bases, with 14 bases left in between. Germline V gives CDR1 MDHEN, CDR2 SYDVKM. The DNA for the CDR3 is TGTGCCAGCGGGGGGGCCCCTAGCTCCTACAATGAGCAGTTCTTC. Its protein is CASGGAPSSYNEQFF.

J is TRBJ1-4 and V is TRBV30; 7 bases fit TRBD1. The CDR3 length is 14 residues. V lost 6 bases and J lost 8; bases outside the gene matches: 12. From germline, CDR1 is GTSNPN and CDR2 SVGIG (reference sequence). The CDR3 reads CACAYRGFEEKLFF. In DNA, the CDR3 is TGTGCCTGTGCCTACAGGGGATTTGAGGAAAAACTGTTTTTT. Full variable domain (outside the CDR3, taken from reference TRBV30 and TRBJ1-4): SQTIHQWPATLVQPVGSPLSLECTVEGTSNPNLYWYRQAAGRGLQLLFYSVGIGQISSEVPQNLSASRPQDRQFILSSKKLLLSDSGFYLCACAYRGFEEKLFFGSGTQLSVL.

The rearrangement joins TRBV7-8 to TRBJ2-3; TRBD2 agrees at 7 bases. The length of the CDR3 is 14 residues. Per the germline V gene, CDR1 is SGHVS and CDR2 is FQNEAQ. Trimming at V came to 8 bases and at J to 5 bases, leaving 10 bases not matched to a gene. The CDR3 protein is CASSTAPSGDTQYF. The CDR3 nucleotides are TGTGCCAGCTCAACAGCCCCTAGCGGAGATACGCAGTATTTT.

This clone has at least ten counts. The chain carries TRBV14 and TRBJ1-1; TRBD1 agrees at 7 bases. Unmatched junction bases numbered 10, after V lost 2 bases and J lost 7 bases. This CDR3 region has 15 residues. From germline, CDR1 is SGHDN and CDR2 FVKESK. The CDR3 reads CASSQPGQARVEAFF. The CDR3 DNA reads TGTGCCAGCAGCCAACCTGGACAGGCGCGGGTTGAAGCTTTCTTT.